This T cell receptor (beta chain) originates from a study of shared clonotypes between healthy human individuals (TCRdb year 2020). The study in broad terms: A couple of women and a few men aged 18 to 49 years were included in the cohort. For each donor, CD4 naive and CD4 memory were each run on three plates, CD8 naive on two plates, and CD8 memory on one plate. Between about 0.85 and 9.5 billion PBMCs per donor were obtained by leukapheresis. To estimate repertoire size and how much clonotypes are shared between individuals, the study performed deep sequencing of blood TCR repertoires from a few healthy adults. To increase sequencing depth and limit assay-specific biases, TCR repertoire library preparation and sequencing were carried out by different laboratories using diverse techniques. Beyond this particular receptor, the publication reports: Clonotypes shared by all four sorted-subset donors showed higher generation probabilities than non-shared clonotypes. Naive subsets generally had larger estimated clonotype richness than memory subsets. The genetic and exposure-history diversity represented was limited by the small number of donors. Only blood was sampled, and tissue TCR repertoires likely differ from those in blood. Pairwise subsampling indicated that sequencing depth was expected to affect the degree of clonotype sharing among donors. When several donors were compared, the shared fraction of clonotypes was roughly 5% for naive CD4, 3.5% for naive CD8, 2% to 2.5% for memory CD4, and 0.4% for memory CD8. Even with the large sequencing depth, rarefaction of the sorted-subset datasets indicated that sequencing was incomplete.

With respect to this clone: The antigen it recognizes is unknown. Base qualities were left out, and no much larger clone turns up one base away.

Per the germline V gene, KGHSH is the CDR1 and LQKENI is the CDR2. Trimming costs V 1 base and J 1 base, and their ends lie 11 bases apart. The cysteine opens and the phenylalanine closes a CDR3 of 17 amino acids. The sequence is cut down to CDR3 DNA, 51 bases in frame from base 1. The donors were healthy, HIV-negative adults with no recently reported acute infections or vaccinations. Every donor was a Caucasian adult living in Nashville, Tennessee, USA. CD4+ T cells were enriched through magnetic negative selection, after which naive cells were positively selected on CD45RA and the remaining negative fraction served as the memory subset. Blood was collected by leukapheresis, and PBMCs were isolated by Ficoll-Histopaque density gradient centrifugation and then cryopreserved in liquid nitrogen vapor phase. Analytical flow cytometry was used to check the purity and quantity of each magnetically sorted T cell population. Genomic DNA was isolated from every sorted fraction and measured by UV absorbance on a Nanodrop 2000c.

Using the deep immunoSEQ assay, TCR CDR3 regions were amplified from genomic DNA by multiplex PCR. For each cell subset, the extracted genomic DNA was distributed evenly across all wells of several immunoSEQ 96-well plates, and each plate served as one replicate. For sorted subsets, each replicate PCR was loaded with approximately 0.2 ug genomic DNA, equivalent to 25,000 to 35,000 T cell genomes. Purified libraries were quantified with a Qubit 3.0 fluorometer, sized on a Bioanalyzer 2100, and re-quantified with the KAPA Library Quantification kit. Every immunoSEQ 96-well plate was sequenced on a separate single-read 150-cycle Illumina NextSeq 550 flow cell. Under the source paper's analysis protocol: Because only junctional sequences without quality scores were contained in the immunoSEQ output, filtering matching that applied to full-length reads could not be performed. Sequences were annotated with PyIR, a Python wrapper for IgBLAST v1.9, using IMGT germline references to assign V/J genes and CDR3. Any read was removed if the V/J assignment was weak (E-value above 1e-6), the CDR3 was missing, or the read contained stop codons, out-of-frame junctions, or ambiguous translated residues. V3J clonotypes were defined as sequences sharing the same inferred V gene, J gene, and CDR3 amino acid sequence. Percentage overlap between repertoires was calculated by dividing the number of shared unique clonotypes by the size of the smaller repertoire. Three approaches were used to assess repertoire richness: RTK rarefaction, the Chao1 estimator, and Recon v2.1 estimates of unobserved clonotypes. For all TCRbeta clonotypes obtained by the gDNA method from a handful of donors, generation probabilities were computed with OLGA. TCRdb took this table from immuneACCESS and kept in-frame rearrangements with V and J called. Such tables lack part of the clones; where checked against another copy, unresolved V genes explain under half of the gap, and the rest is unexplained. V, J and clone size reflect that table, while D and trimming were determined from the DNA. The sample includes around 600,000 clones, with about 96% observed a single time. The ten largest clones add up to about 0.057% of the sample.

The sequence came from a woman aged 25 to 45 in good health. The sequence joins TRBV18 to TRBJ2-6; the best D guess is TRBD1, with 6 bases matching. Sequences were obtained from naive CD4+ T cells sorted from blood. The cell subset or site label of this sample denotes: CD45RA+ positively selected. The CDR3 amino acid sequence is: CASSPRQGTSGANVLTF. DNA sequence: TGTGCCAGCTCACCACGGCAGGGGACATCTGGGGCCAACGTCCTGACTTTC. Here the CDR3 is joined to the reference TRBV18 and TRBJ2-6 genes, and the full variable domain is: NAGVMQNPRHLVRRRGQEARLRCSPMKGHSHVYWYRQLPEEGLKFMVYLQKENIIDESGMPKERFSAEFPKEGPSILRIQQVVRGDSAAYFCASSPRQGTSGANVLTFGAGSRLTVL.